This entry features one T cell receptor beta chain sequence. The data belong to a study of blood T cell repertoires in COVID-19. For the study at large: Collection of acute and convalescent COVID-19 samples took place in the United States, Italy and Spain.

CDR1 MGHRA and CDR2 YSYEKL come from the germline V gene. The CDR3 consists of 14 residues. With V trimmed by 1 base and J by 5 bases, 4 bases remained unmatched. Profiling relied on immunoSEQ multiplex PCR, and the TCRdb table lists in-frame clones only, not all of them. Of about 260,000 clones listed, approximately 85% are singletons. The sequenced sample consisted of PBMCs or T cells enriched from blood (not recorded which). This chain uses TRBV4-1 with TRBJ1-2, with 7 bases identical to TRBD1. The origin of this receptor is a woman in her 50s who had recovered from COVID-19. The chain's CDR3 is CASSQAGTVYGYTF. The CDR3 nucleotides read TGCGCCAGCAGCCAAGCCGGGACAGTTTATGGCTACACCTTC.